Below are 24 T cell receptor beta chains sequenced from a single sample in a study of blood T cell repertoires in COVID-19. Profiled with immunoSEQ multiplex PCR; TCRdb holds only in-frame clones, not every one. The data hold 200,000 to 250,000 clones, with 75% to 85% observed a single time. Sequencing was done on a sample of peripheral blood. The source of these receptors is a woman of 80 years or more with COVID-19, enrolled during active disease.

J is TRBJ1-2 and V is TRBV19; D is uncertain. The CDR3 is made up of 15 amino acids. The germline gives CDR1 LNHDA, CDR2 SQIVND (reference sequence). V lost 5 bases, J lost 0 bases, and 13 bases lay in between. CDR3 DNA: TGTGCCAGTAGTCTCTCGGCCAGGACTAACTATGGCTACACCTTC. Translation gives CASSLSARTNYGYTF.

The count of this clone is one. The chain couples TRBV19 to TRBJ1-1, with a weak D call TRBD1 (6 bases). Trimming cost V 7 bases and J 6 bases, with 18 bases left between them. The CDR3 is 14 residues long. Germline V gene lookup returns CDR1 LNHDA and CDR2 SQIVND (reference sequence). DNA for the CDR3: TGTGCCAGTACCCAACAGGGAAACGGCGCTGAAGCTTTCTTT. This sequence encodes CASTQQGNGAEAFF.

This chain links TRBV4-1 with TRBJ1-2; D may be TRBD1 (5 bases). Trimming pared 0 bases from V and 8 bases from J, leaving 13 bases between. CDR3 length equals 14 residues. Looked up from germline, CDR1 is MGHRA and CDR2 is YSYEKL. CDR3 residues: CASSQESRASGYTF. The CDR3 DNA sequence: TGCGCCAGCAGCCAAGAGTCCAGGGCCAGCGGCTACACCTTC.

Only one count was recorded for this clone. The CDR3 spells CASSLRGKVREVYEQYF. CDR3 DNA sequence: TGTGCCAGCAGCTTACGGGGGAAGGTGAGGGAAGTCTACGAGCAGTACTTC. The rearrangement joins TRBV7-8 to TRBJ2-7; D perhaps matches TRBD2 (6 bases). The CDR3 sequence is 17 residues long. V lost 2 bases and J 3 bases, leaving 20 bases between the germline ends. Germline V gene lookup returns CDR1 SGHVS and CDR2 FQNEAQ.

This chain links TRBV21-1 with TRBJ2-1; the D call in the table, TRBD1, was not verified against the DNA. TRBV21-1 is tagged as a pseudogene. CDR3 length: 16 residues. CDR3 in DNA: TGTGCCAGCAGCAAAAAGTTATGGTACCAGAACAATGAGCAGTTCTTC. It is translated as CASSKKLWYQNNEQFF.

This chain uses TRBV7-9 with TRBJ2-1; D not resolved. The CDR3 runs to 14 residues. Germline V gives CDR1 SEHNR, CDR2 FQNEAQ (reference sequence). Trimming took off 2 bases at V and 4 bases at J, with 9 bases between the two ends. The CDR3 loop is CASSLRRPYNEQFF. The CDR3 DNA sequence: TGTGCCAGCAGCTTACGGAGACCTTACAATGAGCAGTTCTTC.

The count of this clone is one. This chain joins TRBV6-4 and TRBJ2-3, with a weak D call TRBD2 (6 bases). Trimming took 4 bases from V and 3 from J, leaving 8 bases between them. The CDR3 covers 13 residues. Germline lookup yields CDR1 MRHNA and CDR2 SNTAGT. The CDR3 region is CASSAEGTDTQYF. CDR3 coding DNA: TGTGCCAGCAGTGCGGAGGGAACAGATACGCAGTATTTT.

The genes are TRBV5-1 and TRBJ2-2; D perhaps matches TRBD2 (6 bases). The V and J ends lost 4 bases and 1 base respectively, with 8 bases between them. The CDR3 is 14 residues long. The germline V gene encodes CDR1 SGHRS and CDR2 YFSETQ. This CDR3 reads CASSRDWNTGELFF. The CDR3, as DNA: TGCGCCAGCAGCCGGGACTGGAACACCGGGGAGCTGTTTTTT.

This chain uses TRBV6-2 or TRBV6-3 with TRBJ1-6; 10 nucleotides line up with TRBD1. The V gene's germline CDR1 is MNHEY and CDR2 SVGEGT. V shed 2 bases, J shed 7 bases, and the junction held 5 bases outside the gene matches. The CDR3 length is 16 residues. CDR3 sequence (DNA): TGTGCCAGCAGTTACGGGACAGGGGTTGGGAATTCACCCCTCCACTTT. This gives the protein CASSYGTGVGNSPLHF.

The chain uses TRBV7-8 and TRBJ1-1; 8 bases fit TRBD1. The junction had 2 bases not matched to a gene; V was cut back by 2 bases and J by 0 bases. CDR3 size: 15 residues. From germline, CDR1 is SGHVS and CDR2 FQNEAQ. The CDR3 DNA is TGTGCCAGCAGCTTACAGGGGGCACTGAACACTGAAGCTTTCTTT. It yields the protein CASSLQGALNTEAFF.

This rearrangement joins TRBV5-1 to TRBJ2-5; TRBD1 matches at 7 bases. The V segment lost 3 bases and the J segment 5 bases; nucleotides outside the gene matches: 10. The length of the CDR3 is 15 residues. Germline V gene lookup returns CDR1 SGHRS and CDR2 YFSETQ. The CDR3 loop is CASSSGGQEGETQYF. The CDR3 nucleotides are TGCGCCAGCAGCTCAGGAGGACAGGAAGGGGAGACCCAGTACTTC.

V gene TRBV10-3 combines with J gene TRBJ2-5, with 10 bases fitting TRBD2. This CDR3 comprises 17 residues. V was clipped by 3 bases and J by 2 bases; unmatched bases: 9. Per germline, CDR1 ENHRY and CDR2 SYGVKD. The DNA for the CDR3 is TGTGCCATCAGTGATGTCCTAGCGGGAGCGGGACAAGAGACCCAGTACTTC. Translated: CAISDVLAGAGQETQYF.

The chain combines TRBV7-2 with TRBJ1-1, with 7 bases identical to TRBD1. Germline loops: CDR1 SGHTA, CDR2 FQGNSA. The CDR3 runs to 16 residues. Losses at the gene ends were 5 bases for V and 2 bases for J; bases not matched to a gene: 11. The CDR3 coding sequence is TGTGCCAGCAGCCCTGGGACAGCAGTAAGAAACACTGAAGCTTTCTTT. Translated, it gives CASSPGTAVRNTEAFF.

J is TRBJ2-5 and V is TRBV15, with D perhaps matching TRBD2 (5 bases). The germline gives CDR1 LNHNV, CDR2 YYDKDF (reference sequence). The CDR3 loop spans 15 amino acids. V shed 2 bases and J shed 5 bases, with 15 bases lying between them. In DNA, the CDR3 is TGTGCCACCAGCAGACCCCGGGGAGCCCGGGAGACCCAGTACTTC. Protein: CATSRPRGARETQYF.

The chain couples TRBV5-1 to TRBJ2-7; 9 bases map to TRBD2. Germline CDR1 SGHRS, CDR2 YFSETQ. V was pared by 2 bases and J by 4 bases, with 7 bases of the junction left unmatched. CDR3 size: 15 residues. The CDR3 sequence is CASSFPLSGSYEQYF. CDR3 bases: TGCGCCAGCAGCTTCCCGCTTAGCGGGAGTTACGAGCAGTACTTC.

The chain is built from TRBV7-3 and TRBJ2-3, with 10 positions matching TRBD2. CDR3 length: 16 residues. J lost 4 bases, V lost 5 bases, and 9 bases had no gene match. Germline V gene lookup returns CDR1 SGHTA and CDR2 FQGTGA. The DNA for the CDR3 is TGTGCCAGCAGCCTCCAATCTAGCGGGAGTGCAGATACGCAGTATTTT. Residues: CASSLQSSGSADTQYF.

The gene calls are TRBV24-1 and TRBJ2-5, with D hard to call. With 2 bases removed from V and 5 bases from J, the gap between germline ends came to 17 bases. CDR1 KGHDR and CDR2 SFDVKD come from the germline V gene. This CDR3 has 16 residues. CDR3 DNA sequence: TGTGCCACCAGTGATTCCCGCTTTAGAGAGTACGAGACCCAGTACTTC. Translating it yields CATSDSRFREYETQYF.

V is TRBV5-8 and J is TRBJ2-3, with TRBD2 identical over 13 bases. Germline trimming cut 4 bases from V and 1 base from J; bases unmatched to any gene: 9. This CDR3 contains 18 residues. CDR1 and CDR2 from the germline V gene are SGHTS and YDEGEE. CDR3 coding DNA: TGTGCCAGCAGCCGCGGGACTAGCGGGAAACCGGGCACAGATACGCAGTATTTT. It encodes CASSRGTSGKPGTDTQYF.

This clone turned up a few times. The chain is built from TRBV11-2 and TRBJ1-4, with 7 nucleotides matching TRBD1. The CDR3 covers 16 residues. Germline V lookup: CDR1 SGHAT, CDR2 FQNNGV. J lost 8 bases, V lost 5 bases, and 14 bases had no gene match. DNA of the CDR3: TGTGCCAGCAGCCAGGGGGTGAGGCAGGGTGACGAAAAACTGTTTTTT. Translation gives CASSQGVRQGDEKLFF.

This clone was seen just once. The rearrangement joins TRBV4-3 to TRBJ2-2; a weak D match, TRBD2 (6 bases). Germline loops: CDR1 LGHNA, CDR2 YSLEER. This CDR3 spans 14 amino acids. Trimming took 5 bases from V and 4 from J, leaving 11 bases between them. The CDR3 loop is CASSGRTGTGELFF. The CDR3 DNA sequence: TGCGCCAGCAGCGGGAGGACGGGCACCGGGGAGCTGTTTTTT.

The chain links TRBV6-5 to TRBJ1-4; D not resolved. CDR3 length: 15 amino acids. Germline values: CDR1 MNHEY, CDR2 SVGAGI. The V end was cut by 0 bases, the J end by 4 bases, with 9 bases between. The CDR3 nucleotides read TGTGCCAGCAGTTACTCCCCAGGAATTAATGAAAAACTGTTTTTT. Its protein product is CASSYSPGINEKLFF.

The J gene is TRBJ2-5, the V gene TRBV3-1 (or the pseudogene TRBV3-2), with D hard to call. Between the trimmed V and J ends, which lost 0 bases and 1 base, there was a span of 6 bases. The CDR3 contains 14 residues. Per germline, CDR1 LGHDT and CDR2 YNNKEL (reference sequence). The CDR3 DNA reads TGTGCCAGCAGCCAAGAACTAATCCAAGAGACCCAGTACTTC. Residues: CASSQELIQETQYF.

The genes are TRBV6-2 or TRBV6-3 and TRBJ2-5, with D possibly matching TRBD2 (5 bases). With 3 bases removed from V and 2 bases from J, the gap between germline ends came to 13 bases. Germline CDR1 reads MNHEY; CDR2 reads SVGEGT. The CDR3 is 15 amino acids. CDR3 nucleotides: TGTGCCAGCAGTTATCTCGGGAATAGGCAAGAGACCCAGTACTTC. Protein product: CASSYLGNRQETQYF.

The V call is TRBV7-6, the J call TRBJ2-6, with D perhaps TRBD1 (6 bases). The V and J ends lost 5 bases and 0 bases respectively, with 14 bases between them. This CDR3 region has 17 residues. Germline CDR1 reads SGHVS; CDR2 reads FNYEAQ. The CDR3 DNA reads as TGTGCCAGCAGCCCAAGGGAAGGGGGCTCTGGGGCCAACGTCCTGACTTTC. The encoded protein is CASSPREGGSGANVLTF.